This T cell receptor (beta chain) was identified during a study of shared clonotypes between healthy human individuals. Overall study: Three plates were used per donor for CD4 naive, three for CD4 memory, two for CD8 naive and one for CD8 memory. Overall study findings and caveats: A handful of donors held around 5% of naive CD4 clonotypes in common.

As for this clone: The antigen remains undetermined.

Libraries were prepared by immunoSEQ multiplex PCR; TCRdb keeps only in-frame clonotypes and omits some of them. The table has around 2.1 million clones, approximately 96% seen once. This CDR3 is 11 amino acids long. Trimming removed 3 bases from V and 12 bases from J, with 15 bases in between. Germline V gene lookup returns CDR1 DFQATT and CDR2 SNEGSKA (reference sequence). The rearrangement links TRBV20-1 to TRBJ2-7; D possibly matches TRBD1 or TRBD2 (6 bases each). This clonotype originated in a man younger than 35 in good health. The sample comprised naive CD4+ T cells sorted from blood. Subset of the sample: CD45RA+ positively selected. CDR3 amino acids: CSASSGARGYF. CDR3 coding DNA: TGCAGTGCTAGTTCGGGGGCCCGGGGGTACTTC.